This T cell receptor (beta chain) was sequenced during a study of T cells in Graves' hyperthyroidism and ophthalmopathy. Whole-study findings and limits: Expanded thyroid clonotypes (above 0.001) were mostly also found in blood.

This clonotype has ten or more counts. Its matching antigen is unknown. Recently diagnosed hyperthyroidism of less than 2 months' duration affected patients aged 18 to 65. TCR beta CDR3 regions were amplified from RNA transcripts. With the HTBI primer set, the TCR CDR3 went through a first round of RT-PCR. Via MiXCR, TCRdb re-called the multiplex PCR reads, giving one row per CDR3 protein. This table holds about 720,000 distinct CDR3 sequences, about a sixth found once. Trimming took 5 bases from V and 2 from J, leaving 13 bases between them. This CDR3 contains 14 residues. The germline V gene has CDR1 SGHVS and CDR2 FQNEAQ.

V gene TRBV7-8 combines with J gene TRBJ2-7; possibly TRBD2 for D (5 bases). The receptor's source is a man aged 18-30 years with Graves' hyperthyroidism. The sequencing sample was made of blood. The CDR3 DNA reads TGTGCCAGCAGCGAACGACTAAACACCTACGAGCAGTACTTC. This codes for CASSERLNTYEQYF.